This TCR beta chain was documented in a study of human T cells and chemical hapten exposure. Whole-study context: Mainly, slight library volume differences in the pool made TCR yields vary.

Germline CDR1 is MNHEY and CDR2 is SVGEGT. V was shortened by 4 bases and J by 7 bases, with 10 bases between the two germline ends. CDR3 size: 12 residues. This clonotype was seen many times. Via MiXCR, TCRdb re-called the RACE reads, giving one row per CDR3 protein. The sample has about 380,000 distinct CDR3 sequences; about 6% are singletons. As for time point: patch test 2, 6 weeks after DPC sensitization. Stated treatment: therapeutic diphenylcyclopropenone sensitization with weekly scalp DPC. Unseparated into fractions, whole blood served as the source from which total RNA was extracted. The genes are TRBV6-2 or TRBV6-3 and TRBJ1-1; D gene ambiguous. Here the sequenced sample was whole blood, taken in connection with sensitization to the hapten diphenylcyclopropenone (DPC). This TCR was sampled from a woman aged 18-29 years with alopecia areata. Some clones in this sample may be carry-over from other donors' samples. CDR3 loop: CASSFGPLEAFF. The CDR3 DNA reads TGTGCCAGCAGTTTTGGCCCGCTTGAAGCTTTCTTT.